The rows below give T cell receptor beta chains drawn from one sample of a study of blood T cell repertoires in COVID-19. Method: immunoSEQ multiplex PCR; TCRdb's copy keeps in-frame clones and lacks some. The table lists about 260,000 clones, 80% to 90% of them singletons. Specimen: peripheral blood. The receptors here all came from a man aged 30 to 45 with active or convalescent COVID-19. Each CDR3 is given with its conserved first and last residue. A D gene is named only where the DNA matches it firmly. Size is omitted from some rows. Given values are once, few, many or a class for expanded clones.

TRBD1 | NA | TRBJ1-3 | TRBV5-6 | TGTGCCAGCAGCCTGACAGGGTCTGGAAACACCATATATTTT | CASSLTGSGNTIYF
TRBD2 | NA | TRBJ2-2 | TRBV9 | TGTGCCAGCAGCGCCACTAGCGGGGGCGACTCCGGGGAGCTGTTTTTT | CASSATSGGDSGELFF
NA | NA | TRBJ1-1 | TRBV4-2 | TGTGCCAGCAGCCCGTGGGGGGGCACTGAAGCTTTCTTT | CASSPWGGTEAFF
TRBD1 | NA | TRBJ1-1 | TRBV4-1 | TGCGCCAGCAGCCACGGGACAGCAGAAGCTTTCTTT | CASSHGTAEAFF
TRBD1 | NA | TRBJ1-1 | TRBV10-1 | TGCGCCAGCAGTGAGGGACAGGGGAAAACGAACACTGAAGCTTTCTTT | CASSEGQGKTNTEAFF
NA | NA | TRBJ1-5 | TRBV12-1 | TGTGCCAGCAGCTTTTTACACTCCATAGGTCCAGACAATACAGGGGGCCGTAGCAATCAGCCCCAGCATTTT | CASSFLHSIGPDNTGGRSNQPQHF
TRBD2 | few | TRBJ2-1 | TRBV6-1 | TGTGCCAGCAGTGAAGGGCCAGGGAGGGGACAGTTCTTC | CASSEGPGRGQFF
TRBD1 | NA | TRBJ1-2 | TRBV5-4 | TGTGCCAGCAGCTTTCCCCAGGGGGCGATTGGCTATGGCTACACCTTC | CASSFPQGAIGYGYTF
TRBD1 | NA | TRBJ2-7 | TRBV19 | TGTGCCAGTAGTACTACCGGGACAGGGGCTACCTACGAGCAGTACTTC | CASSTTGTGATYEQYF
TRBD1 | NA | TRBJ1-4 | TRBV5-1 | TGCGCCAGCAGCCCTCCGGGACAGGGGAATGAAAAACTGTTTTTT | CASSPPGQGNEKLFF
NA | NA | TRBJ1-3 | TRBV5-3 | TGTGCCAGCCGAGAGGGATCCTCTGGAAACACCATATATTTT | CASREGSSGNTIYF
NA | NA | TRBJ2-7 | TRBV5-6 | TGTGCCAGCAGCTTCGAGCGTGCCTACGAGCAGTACTTC | CASSFERAYEQYF
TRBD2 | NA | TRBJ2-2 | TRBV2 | TGTGCCAGCAATCGACTAGCGACCGGGGAGCTGTTTTTT | CASNRLATGELFF
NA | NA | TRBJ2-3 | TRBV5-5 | TGTGCCAGCAGCTTGGGAAGTTCCCTCAACTCAGATACGCAGTATTTT | CASSLGSSLNSDTQYF
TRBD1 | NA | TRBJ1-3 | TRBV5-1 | TGCGCCAGCCGACAGGGCATCTCTGGAAACACCATATATTTT | CASRQGISGNTIYF
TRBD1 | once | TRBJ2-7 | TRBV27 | TGTGCCAGCAGTTTGATGGGACAGGGGTACGAGCAGTACTTC | CASSLMGQGYEQYF
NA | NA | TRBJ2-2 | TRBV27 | TGTGCCAGCAGATGGGGGGTCCCCGCGAACACCGGGGAGCTGTTTTTT | CASRWGVPANTGELFF
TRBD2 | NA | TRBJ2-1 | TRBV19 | TGTGCCAGTAGCCTAGCGGGGACCGACAATGAGCAGTTCTTC | CASSLAGTDNEQFF
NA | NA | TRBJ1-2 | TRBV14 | TGTGCCAGCAGCCGGGGGGACTATGGCTACACCTTC | CASSRGDYGYTF
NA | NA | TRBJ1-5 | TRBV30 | TGTGCCTGGAGTGGGGGGAGGAATCAGCCCCAGCATTTT | CAWSGGRNQPQHF
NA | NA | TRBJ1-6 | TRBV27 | TGTGCCAGCACCAACAGGGTCTCACCCCTCCACTTT | CASTNRVSPLHF
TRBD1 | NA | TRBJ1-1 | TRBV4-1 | TGCGCCAGCAGCCAGCTTTTCGGACAGGGGAACACTGAAGCTTTCTTT | CASSQLFGQGNTEAFF
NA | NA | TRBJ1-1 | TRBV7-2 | TGTGCCAGCAGCCCCGTTAGGGGTGGCACTGAAGCTTTCTTT | CASSPVRGGTEAFF
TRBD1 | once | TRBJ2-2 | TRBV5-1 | TGCGCCAGCAGCTTGGTTCGGGACAGGCTCGGGACCGGGGAGCTGTTTTTT | CASSLVRDRLGTGELFF
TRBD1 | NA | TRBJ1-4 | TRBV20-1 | TGCAGTGCTAGTGGGACAGGGCACTCCTGGACTAATGAAAAACTGTTTTTT | CSASGTGHSWTNEKLFF
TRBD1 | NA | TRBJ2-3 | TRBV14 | TGTGCCAGCAGCCAGCTCACCGGGACAGCAACAGATACGCAGTATTTT | CASSQLTGTATDTQYF
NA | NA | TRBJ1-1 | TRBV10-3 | TGTGCCATCAGTGTGAGGGGAGGGGGCACTGAAGCTTTCTTT | CAISVRGGGTEAFF
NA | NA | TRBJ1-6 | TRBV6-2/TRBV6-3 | TGTGCCAGCAGTTACCTCGGGACAAACTCACCCCTCCACTTT | CASSYLGTNSPLHF
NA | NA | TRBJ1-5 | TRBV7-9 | TGTGCCAGCAGCTTAGGGAGCCCAGGTCGAGGGAATCAGCCCCAGCATTTT | CASSLGSPGRGNQPQHF
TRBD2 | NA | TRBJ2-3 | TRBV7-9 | TGTGCCAGCAGCTTAGAGGGAAGGACTAGCGGTTTGGGGGATACGCAGTATTTT | CASSLEGRTSGLGDTQYF
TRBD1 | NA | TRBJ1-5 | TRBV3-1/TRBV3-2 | TGTGCCAGCAGCGCCCGTCCAGGGGGCCTCGGCAATCAGCCCCAGCATTTT | CASSARPGGLGNQPQHF
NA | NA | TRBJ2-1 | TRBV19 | TGTGCCAGTAGTATAGGTATCGGCTACAATGAGCAGTTCTTC | CASSIGIGYNEQFF
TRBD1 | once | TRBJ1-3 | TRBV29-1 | TGCAGCGTTGAGACAGGGGGAAATGGAAACACCATATATTTT | CSVETGGNGNTIYF
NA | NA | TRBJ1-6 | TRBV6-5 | TGTGCCAGCAGTTACGGCGGGGTCTATAATTCACCCCTCCACTTT | CASSYGGVYNSPLHF
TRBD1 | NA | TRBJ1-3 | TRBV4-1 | TGCGCCAGCAGCCGGTCAGGGGGTAACTCTGGAAACACCATATATTTT | CASSRSGGNSGNTIYF
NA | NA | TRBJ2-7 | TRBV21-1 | TGTGCCAGCAACACGGACAGGCCCGCCTACGAGCAGTACTTC | CASNTDRPAYEQYF